Sequencing of this T cell receptor (beta chain) was carried out in a study of T-cell reconstitution after alpha-beta-depleted transplantation in children. Study-wide results and caveats: From newly produced T cells came most of the T-cell counts and diversity one year after transplant.

Remarks on this clonotype: Its target is unknown. This CDR3 is missing its conserved last phenylalanine or tryptophan, likely due to a read error.

A TCRbeta library incorporating unique molecular identifiers was prepared. Via MiXCR, TCRdb re-called the PCR reads, giving one row per CDR3 protein. Among more than 200,000 distinct CDR3 sequences listed, about 25% were seen once. V was cut by 3 bases and J by 9 bases, with 9 bases left in between. The CDR3 has 12 amino acids. This specimen consisted of PBMCs, obtained before TCRalphabeta/CD19-depleted stem cell transplant. The TCR was taken from a girl aged 2-10 years with Fanconi anemia, due to receive a stem cell transplant. V gene TRBV12-3 or TRBV12-4 combines with J gene TRBJ1-5; D is uncertain. The CDR3 sequence: CASSFMSRPQHY. The CDR3, as DNA: TGTGCCAGCAGTTTTATGTCGAGGCCCCAGCATTAT.